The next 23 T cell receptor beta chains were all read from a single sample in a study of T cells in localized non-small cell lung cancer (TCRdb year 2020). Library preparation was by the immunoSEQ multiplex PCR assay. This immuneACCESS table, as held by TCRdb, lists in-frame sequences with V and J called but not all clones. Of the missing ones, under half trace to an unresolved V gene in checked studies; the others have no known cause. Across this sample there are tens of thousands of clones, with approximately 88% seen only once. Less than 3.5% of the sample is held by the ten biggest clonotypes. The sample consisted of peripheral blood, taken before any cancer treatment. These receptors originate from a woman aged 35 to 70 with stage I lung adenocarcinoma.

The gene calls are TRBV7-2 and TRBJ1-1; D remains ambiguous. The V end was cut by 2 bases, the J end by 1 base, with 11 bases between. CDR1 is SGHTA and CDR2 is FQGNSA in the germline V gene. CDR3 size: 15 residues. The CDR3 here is CASSLSLERNTEAFF. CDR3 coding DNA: TGTGCCAGCAGCTTATCGCTGGAACGGAACACTGAAGCTTTCTTT.

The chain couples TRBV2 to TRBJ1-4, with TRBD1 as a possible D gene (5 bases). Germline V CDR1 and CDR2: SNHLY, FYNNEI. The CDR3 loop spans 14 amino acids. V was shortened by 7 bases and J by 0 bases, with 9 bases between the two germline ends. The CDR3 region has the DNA TGTGCCAGCACCAGGGCTGCAACTAATGAAAAACTGTTTTTT. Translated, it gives CASTRAATNEKLFF. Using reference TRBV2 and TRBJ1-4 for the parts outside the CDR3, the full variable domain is EPEVTQTPSHQVTQMGQEVILRCVPISNHLYFYWYRQILGQKVEFLVSFYNNEISEKSEIFDDQFSVERPDGSNFTLKIRSTKLEDSAMYFCASTRAATNEKLFFGSGTQLSVL.

CDR3 sequence reads: CASSLAASGTPYEQYF. CDR3 nucleotide sequence: TGTGCCAGCAGCTTAGCGGCTAGCGGGACCCCCTACGAGCAGTACTTC. This chain joins TRBV7-2 and TRBJ2-7; 9 nucleotides align to TRBD2. CDR1 and CDR2 (germline): SGHTA, FQGNSA. The CDR3 spans 16 residues. After removal of 0 bases from V and 2 bases from J, the junction contained 5 bases not matched to a gene. The full variable domain, rest sourced from reference TRBV7-2 and TRBJ2-7, is GAGVSQSPSNKVTEKGKDVELRCDPISGHTALYWYRQSLGQGLEFLIYFQGNSAPDKSGLPSDRFSAERTGGSVSTLTIQRTQQEDSAVYLCASSLAASGTPYEQYFGPGTRLTVT.

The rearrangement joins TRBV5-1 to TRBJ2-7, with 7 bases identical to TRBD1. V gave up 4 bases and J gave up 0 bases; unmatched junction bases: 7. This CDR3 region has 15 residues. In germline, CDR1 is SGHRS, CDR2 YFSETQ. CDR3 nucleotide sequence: TGCGCCAGCAGCCAAACAGGGGCCTACTCCTACGAGCAGTACTTC. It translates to CASSQTGAYSYEQYF.

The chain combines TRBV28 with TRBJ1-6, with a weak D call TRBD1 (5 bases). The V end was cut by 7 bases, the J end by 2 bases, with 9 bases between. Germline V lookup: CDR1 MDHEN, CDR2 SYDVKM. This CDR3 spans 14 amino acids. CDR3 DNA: TGTGCCAGCATTATGACAGCCTATAATTCACCCCTCCACTTT. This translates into CASIMTAYNSPLHF.

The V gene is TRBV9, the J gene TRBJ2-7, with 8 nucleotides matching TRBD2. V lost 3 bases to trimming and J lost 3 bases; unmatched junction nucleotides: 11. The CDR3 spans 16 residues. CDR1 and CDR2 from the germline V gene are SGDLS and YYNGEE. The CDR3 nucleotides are TGTGCCAGCAGCGGGGATGGGACTAGAGGCAGCTACGAGCAGTACTTC. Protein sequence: CASSGDGTRGSYEQYF.

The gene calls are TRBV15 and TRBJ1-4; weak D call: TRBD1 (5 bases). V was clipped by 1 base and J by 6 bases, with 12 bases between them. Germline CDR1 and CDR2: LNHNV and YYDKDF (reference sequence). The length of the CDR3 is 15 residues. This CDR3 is CATSRGGGSDEKLFF. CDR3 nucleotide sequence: TGTGCCACCAGCAGAGGCGGGGGGTCGGATGAAAAACTGTTTTTT.

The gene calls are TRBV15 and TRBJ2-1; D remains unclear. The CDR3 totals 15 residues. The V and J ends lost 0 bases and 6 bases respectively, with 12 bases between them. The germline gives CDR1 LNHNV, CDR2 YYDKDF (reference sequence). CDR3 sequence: CATSRDLDHGNEQFF. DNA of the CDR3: TGTGCCACCAGCAGAGATTTGGACCATGGCAATGAGCAGTTCTTC. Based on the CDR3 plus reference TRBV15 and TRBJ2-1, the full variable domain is DAMVIQNPRYQVTQFGKPVTLSCSQTLNHNVMYWYQQKSSQAPKLLFHYYDKDFNNEADTPDNFQSRRPNTSFCFLDIRSPGLGDTAMYLCATSRDLDHGNEQFFGPGTRLTVL.

CDR3 DNA sequence: TGTGCCGTAGGGACAGGGGGCGCGGAGCCCCAGCATTTT. This sequence encodes CAVGTGGAEPQHF. The chain carries TRBV10-3 and TRBJ1-5; 12 nucleotides line up with TRBD1. Germline values: CDR1 ENHRY, CDR2 SYGVKD. With V trimmed by 11 bases and J by 8 bases, 7 bases remained unmatched. The CDR3 is 13 residues long.

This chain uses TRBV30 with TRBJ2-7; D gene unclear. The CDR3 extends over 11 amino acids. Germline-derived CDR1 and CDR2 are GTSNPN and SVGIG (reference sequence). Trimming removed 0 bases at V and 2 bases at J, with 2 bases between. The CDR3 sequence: CAWSVAYEQYF. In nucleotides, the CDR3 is TGTGCCTGGAGTGTAGCCTACGAGCAGTACTTC.

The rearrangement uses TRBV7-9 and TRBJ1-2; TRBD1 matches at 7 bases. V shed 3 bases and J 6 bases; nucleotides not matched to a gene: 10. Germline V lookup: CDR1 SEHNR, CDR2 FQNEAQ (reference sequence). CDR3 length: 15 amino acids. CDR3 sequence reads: CASSFRQGDWDGYTF. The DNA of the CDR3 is TGTGCCAGCAGCTTCCGACAGGGAGATTGGGATGGCTACACCTTC. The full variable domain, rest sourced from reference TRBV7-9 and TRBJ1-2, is DTGVSQNPRHKITKRGQNVTFRCDPISEHNRLYWYRQTLGQGPEFLTYFQNEAQLEKSRLLSDRFSAERPKGSFSTLEIQRTEQGDSAMYLCASSFRQGDWDGYTFGSGTRLTVV.

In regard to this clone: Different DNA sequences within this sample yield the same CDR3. CDR3 region: CASSPSDYEQYF. CDR3 in DNA: TGTGCCAGCTCACCCTCGGACTACGAGCAGTACTTC. J is TRBJ2-7 and V is TRBV18; D is unclear. V was trimmed by 3 bases and J by 3 bases, leaving 6 bases between them. This CDR3 is built from 12 residues. In germline, CDR1 is KGHSH, CDR2 LQKENI.

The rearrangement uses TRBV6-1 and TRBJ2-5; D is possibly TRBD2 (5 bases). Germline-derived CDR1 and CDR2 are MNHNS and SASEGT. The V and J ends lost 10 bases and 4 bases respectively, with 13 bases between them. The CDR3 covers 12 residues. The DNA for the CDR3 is TGTGCCACCTCGACTACCACAGAGACCCAGTACTTC. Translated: CATSTTTETQYF.

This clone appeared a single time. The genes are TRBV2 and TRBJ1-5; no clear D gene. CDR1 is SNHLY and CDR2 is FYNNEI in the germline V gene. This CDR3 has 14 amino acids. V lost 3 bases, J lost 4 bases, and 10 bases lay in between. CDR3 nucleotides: TGTGCCAGCAGTGACGACGGAGGGAATCAGCCCCAGCATTTT. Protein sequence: CASSDDGGNQPQHF.

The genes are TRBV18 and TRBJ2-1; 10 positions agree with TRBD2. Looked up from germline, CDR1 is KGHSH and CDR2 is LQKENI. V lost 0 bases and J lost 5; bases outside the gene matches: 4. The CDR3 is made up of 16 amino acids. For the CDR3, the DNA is TGTGCCAGCTCACCACCCGCAAGCGGGGGGGACAATGAGCAGTTCTTC. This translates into CASSPPASGGDNEQFF.

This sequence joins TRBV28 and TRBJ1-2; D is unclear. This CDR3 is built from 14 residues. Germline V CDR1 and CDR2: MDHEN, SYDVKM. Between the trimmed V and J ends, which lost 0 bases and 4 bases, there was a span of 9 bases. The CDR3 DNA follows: TGTGCCAGCAGTTTATGGGAATCCGCCTATGGCTACACCTTC. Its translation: CASSLWESAYGYTF.

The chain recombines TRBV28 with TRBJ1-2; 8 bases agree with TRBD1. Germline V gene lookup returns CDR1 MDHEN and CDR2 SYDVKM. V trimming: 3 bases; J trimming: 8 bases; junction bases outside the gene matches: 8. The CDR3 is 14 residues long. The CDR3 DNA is TGTGCCAGCAGTTTGGACAGGGCCGGATTAGGCTACACCTTC. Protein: CASSLDRAGLGYTF.

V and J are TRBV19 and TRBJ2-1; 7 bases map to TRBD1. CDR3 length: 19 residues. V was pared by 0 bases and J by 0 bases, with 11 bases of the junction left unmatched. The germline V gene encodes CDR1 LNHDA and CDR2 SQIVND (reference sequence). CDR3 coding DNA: TGTGCCAGTAGTATAGACCCAAACAGGGGTCGGGGCTCCTACAATGAGCAGTTCTTC. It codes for CASSIDPNRGRGSYNEQFF.

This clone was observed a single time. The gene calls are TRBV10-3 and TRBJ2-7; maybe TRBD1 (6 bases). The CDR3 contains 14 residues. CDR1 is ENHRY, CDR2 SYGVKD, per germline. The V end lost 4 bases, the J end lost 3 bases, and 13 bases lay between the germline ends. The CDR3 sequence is CAISGRGLVYEQYF. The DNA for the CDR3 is TGTGCCATCAGTGGTAGGGGGTTAGTCTACGAGCAGTACTTC.

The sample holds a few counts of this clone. The DNA for the CDR3 is TGTGCCAGCAGCCCGAGGGACTTCTACAATGAGCAGTTCTTC. Protein product: CASSPRDFYNEQFF. V gene TRBV5-4 combines with J gene TRBJ2-1; D might be TRBD2 (6 bases). Deletions cut 4 bases from V and 3 bases from J, with 11 bases between. The CDR3 runs 14 residues. Germline V gene lookup returns CDR1 SGHNT and CDR2 YYREEE (reference sequence).

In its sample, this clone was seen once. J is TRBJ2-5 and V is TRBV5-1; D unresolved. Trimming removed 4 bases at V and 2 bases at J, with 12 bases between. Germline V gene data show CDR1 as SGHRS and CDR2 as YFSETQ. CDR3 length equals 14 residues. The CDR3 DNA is TGCGCCAGCAGCCTGCTGGATCCTCAAGAGACCCAGTACTTC. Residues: CASSLLDPQETQYF.

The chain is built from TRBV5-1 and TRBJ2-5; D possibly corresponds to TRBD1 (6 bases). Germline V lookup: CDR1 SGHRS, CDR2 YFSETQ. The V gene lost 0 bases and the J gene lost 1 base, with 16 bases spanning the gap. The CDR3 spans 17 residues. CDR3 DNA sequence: TGCGCCAGCAGCTTGGGAGGTGGGACACCGATCCAAGAGACCCAGTACTTC. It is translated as CASSLGGGTPIQETQYF.

CDR3 sequence reads: CASSSGPSSYNEQFF. The CDR3, as DNA: TGTGCCAGTAGTTCGGGGCCGAGCTCCTACAATGAGCAGTTCTTC. The rearrangement links TRBV19 to TRBJ2-1; D could derive from TRBD1 or TRBD2 (5 bases each). Trimming took 5 bases from V and 0 from J, leaving 11 bases between them. This CDR3 region has 15 residues. Germline CDR1 is LNHDA and CDR2 is SQIVND (reference sequence).